The clone carrying this TCR beta chain has at least ten counts. Its matching antigen is unknown. The entry originates in a study of T cells after yellow fever vaccination. Universal primer sites and UMIs were introduced during 5'RACE template-switching synthesis of TCR cDNA. TCRdb redid the calling of the 5' RACE reads with MiXCR, one entry per CDR3 protein. The sample has 300,000 to 350,000 distinct CDR3 sequences; about 4.5% are singletons. This CDR3 contains 13 residues. V was trimmed by 10 bases and J by 4 bases, leaving 14 bases between them. Study-wide results and limits: The study re-detected most primary-vaccination clones after the booster (96% CD4, almost 90% CD8).

The V gene is TRBV12-3 or TRBV12-4, the J gene TRBJ2-1, with a weak D call TRBD1 (6 bases). This material consisted of PBMCs, taken 15 days after the yellow fever booster vaccination. This receptor was identified in a man younger than 35 who received the YFV17D yellow fever vaccine. The CDR3 loop is CATIKDSYNEQFF. DNA for the CDR3: TGTGCCACGATAAAGGACAGTTACAATGAGCAGTTCTTC.